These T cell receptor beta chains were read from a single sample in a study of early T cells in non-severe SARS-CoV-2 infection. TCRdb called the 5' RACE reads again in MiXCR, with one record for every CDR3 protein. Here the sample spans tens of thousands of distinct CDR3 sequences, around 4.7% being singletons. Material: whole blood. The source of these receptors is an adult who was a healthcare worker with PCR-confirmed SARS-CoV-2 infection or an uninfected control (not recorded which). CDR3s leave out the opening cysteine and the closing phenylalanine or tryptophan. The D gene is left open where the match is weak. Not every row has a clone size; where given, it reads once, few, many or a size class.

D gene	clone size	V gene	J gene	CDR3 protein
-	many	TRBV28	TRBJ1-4	ASRENREEKLF
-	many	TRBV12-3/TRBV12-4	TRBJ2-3	ASLKGPTDTQY
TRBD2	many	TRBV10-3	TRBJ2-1	AISESTGLAGSEQF
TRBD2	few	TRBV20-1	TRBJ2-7	SARISFTSDSYEQY
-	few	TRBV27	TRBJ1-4	ASSLRQVNEKLF
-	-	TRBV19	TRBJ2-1	ASRETDFSYNEQF
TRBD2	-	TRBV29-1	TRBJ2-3	SVAGLAGVGTQY
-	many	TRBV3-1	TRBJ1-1	ASSQGTRGLEAF
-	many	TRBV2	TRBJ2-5	ASSPGNGISTQY
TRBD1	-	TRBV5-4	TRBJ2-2	ASSGPGTGPGGELF
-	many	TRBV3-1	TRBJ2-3	ASSQVTGTHTDTQY
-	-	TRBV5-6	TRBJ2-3	ASSFGGYSTDTQY
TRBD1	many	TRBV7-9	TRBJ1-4	ASSSGQSNEKLF
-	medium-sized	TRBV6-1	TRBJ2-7	ASSEADASSYEQY
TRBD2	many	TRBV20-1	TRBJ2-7	SAPNPTSGRAWEQY
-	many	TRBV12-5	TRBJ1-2	ASASRHYGYT
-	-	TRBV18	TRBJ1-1	ASSPEGAEAF
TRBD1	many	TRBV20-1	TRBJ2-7	SAQSLWDRGN
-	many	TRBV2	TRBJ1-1	ASSRSGLNTEAF
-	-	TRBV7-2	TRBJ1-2	ASSPPFYYGYT
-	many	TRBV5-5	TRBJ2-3	ASSFGQVTDTQY
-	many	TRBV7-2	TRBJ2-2	ASSLGQHTGELF
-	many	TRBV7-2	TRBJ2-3	ASSPTTVSTDTQY
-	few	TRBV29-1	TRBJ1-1	SVDRDYTEAF
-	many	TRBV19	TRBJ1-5	ASSPGTLGGNQPQH
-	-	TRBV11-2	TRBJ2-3	ASSLAVSTDTQY
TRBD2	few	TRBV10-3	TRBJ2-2	AISERLAATGRSNTGELF
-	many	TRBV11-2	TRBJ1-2	ASSHQDRDYGYT
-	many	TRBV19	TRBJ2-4	ASSTQDGNIQY
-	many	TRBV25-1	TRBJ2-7	ASTHSGDEQY
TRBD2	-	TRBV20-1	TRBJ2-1	SAQIINSGRRNEQF
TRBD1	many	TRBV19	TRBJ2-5	ASSHLGQGEETQY
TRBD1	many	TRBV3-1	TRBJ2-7	ASSQGRRQGLSSYEQY
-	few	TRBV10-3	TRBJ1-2	AISAPGLNYGYT
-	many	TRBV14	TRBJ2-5	ASSQDTGAWVETQY
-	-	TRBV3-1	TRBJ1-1	ASSQSARAF
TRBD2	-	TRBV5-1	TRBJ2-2	ASSTGLAGELF
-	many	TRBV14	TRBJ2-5	ASSTRTALGETQY
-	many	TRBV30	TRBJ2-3	AWSGLGTDTQY
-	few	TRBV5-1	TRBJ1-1	ASRRLMNTEAF
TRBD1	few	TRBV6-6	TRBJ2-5	ASSPDRARSETQY
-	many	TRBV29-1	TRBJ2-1	SVGRYNEQF
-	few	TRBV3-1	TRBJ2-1	ASSPGVSSYNEQF
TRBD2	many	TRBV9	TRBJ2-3	ASSVLAGAPSTDTQY
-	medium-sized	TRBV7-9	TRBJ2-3	ASSPDPGTDTQY
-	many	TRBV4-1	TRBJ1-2	ASSQARGFNYGYT
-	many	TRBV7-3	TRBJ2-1	ASSLTPPAAYNEQF
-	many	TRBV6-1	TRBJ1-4	ASSEAVQKLF
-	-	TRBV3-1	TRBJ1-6	ASSPGQSPPLH
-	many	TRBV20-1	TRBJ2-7	SAVYGTPEPEQY
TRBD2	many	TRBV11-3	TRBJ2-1	ASSLERGSGSEQF